This is a list of T cell receptor beta chains from one sample in a study of post-analysis software for immune sequencing data. TCRdb fed the PCR reads into MiXCR, producing one record per CDR3 protein. The table shows approximately 630,000 distinct CDR3 sequences, with approximately 59% occurring only once. Input material: blood. Receptor source: a girl between 2 and 10 years old with multiple sclerosis. The CDR3 runs from the conserved cysteine through the conserved F or W. Each record gives: clone size, J gene, V gene, D gene, CDR3 DNA, CDR3 protein. A D gene is named only where the DNA matches it firmly. Expanded clones are given a class, and other clones once, few, many or no size at all.

>.|TRBJ2-7|TRBV5-1|TRBD2
TGCGCCAGCAGCCCCAGGACTAGCGGGAGTACTTACTCCTACGAGCAGTACTTC
CASSPRTSGSTYSYEQYF
>.|TRBJ2-6|TRBV6-5|.
TGTGCCAGCAGTTACCCTAGACGACCCAACGTCCTGACTTTC
CASSYPRRPNVLTF
>few|TRBJ1-4|TRBV29-1|.
TGCAGCGTTGGGGAAGGGGACGGGAGTGAAAAACTGTTTTTT
CSVGEGDGSEKLFF
>.|TRBJ1-5|TRBV3-1|.
TGTGCCGGCAATACCCTCGGGGATCAGCCCCAGCATTTT
CAGNTLGDQPQHF
>.|TRBJ2-5|TRBV6-6|TRBD1
TGTGCCAGCAGTTACGCCTCCGGGACAGGGCCACAAGAGACCCAGTACTTC
CASSYASGTGPQETQYF
>.|TRBJ1-1|TRBV20-1|.
TGCAGTGCTAGAGATATCGCGAGAGAAGTGAACACTGAAGCTTTCTTT
CSARDIAREVNTEAFF
>.|TRBJ2-3|TRBV5-1|.
TGCGCCAGCAGCTTGGAACACGGAATTTCCACAGATACGCAGTATTTT
CASSLEHGISTDTQYF
>.|TRBJ2-1|TRBV5-8|TRBD2
TGTGCCAGCAGCTTGGGACTAGCGTCTTTCTACAATGAGCAGTTCTTC
CASSLGLASFYNEQFF
>.|TRBJ1-2|TRBV12-3/TRBV12-4|.
TGTGCCAGCAGTTTGCCCCGGGTTGGGTTTGGAGGCTACACCTTC
CASSLPRVGFGGYTF
>few|TRBJ2-7|TRBV9|.
TGTGCCAGCAGCGTGGAGGGAAGCTTGGGACCTCCTCCCCTAAACGAGCAGTACTTC
CASSVEGSLGPPPLNEQYF
>.|TRBJ1-1|TRBV29-1|.
TGCAGCGTTGAGACGATGCCGAGTGAAGCTTTCTTT
CSVETMPSEAFF
>few|TRBJ2-7|TRBV7-9|.
TGTGCCAGCAGCCCCAGCGGGCTGTTGGCCCAGTACTTC
CASSPSGLLAQYF
>few|TRBJ2-1|TRBV4-2|.
TGTGCCAGCAGCCAAGATTATGGGGATAAGGAGCAGTTCTTC
CASSQDYGDKEQFF
>.|TRBJ1-2|TRBV29-1|.
TGCAGCGCTCGAATGGGGCATGGCTACACCTTC
CSARMGHGYTF
>.|TRBJ2-1|TRBV6-2/TRBV6-3|TRBD1
TGTGCCAGCAGTTCACAGGGGAACCCCTACAATGAGCAGTTCTTC
CASSSQGNPYNEQFF
>few|TRBJ1-2|TRBV10-3|.
TGTGCCATCAGTGGCCGAGGGCCTAACTATGGCTACACCTTC
CAISGRGPNYGYTF
>.|TRBJ2-7|TRBV5-1|TRBD2
TGCGCCAGCAGCTTGAATCTAGCGGGAGCGGACGAGCAGTACTTC
CASSLNLAGADEQYF
>.|TRBJ1-2|TRBV12-3/TRBV12-4|.
TGTGCCAGCAGTGCCACAGGGAATTCCAACTATGGCTACACCTTC
CASSATGNSNYGYTF
>few|TRBJ1-1|TRBV6-1|TRBD1
TGTGCCAGCAGTGAAAGAGGACCCGGGACAGTGAACACTGAAGCTTTCTTT
CASSERGPGTVNTEAFF
>.|TRBJ2-1|TRBV29-1|.
TGCAGCGCCGCTCAGGCGCGCACGAACAATGAGCAGTTCTTC
CSAAQARTNNEQFF
>.|TRBJ1-2|TRBV6-1|TRBD1
TGTGCCAGCAGCGAAGGATTCGGTGGTTCGGGGACAGATGGCTACACCTTC
CASSEGFGGSGTDGYTF
>.|TRBJ1-5|TRBV6-2/TRBV6-3|.
TGTGCCAGCAGTTACTCGTTGGCTAGCAATCAGCCCCAGCATTTT
CASSYSLASNQPQHF
>.|TRBJ2-1|TRBV7-9|TRBD1
TGTGCCAGCAGCTTAAGGGGGCAGGGCAATGAGCAGTTCTTC
CASSLRGQGNEQFF
>few|TRBJ2-7|TRBV6-2/TRBV6-3|.
TGTGCCAGCAGTTACTGGTCAGAATCCTCCTACGAGCAGTACTTC
CASSYWSESSYEQYF
>.|TRBJ2-4|TRBV12-3/TRBV12-4|.
TGTGCCAGCAGCCCCCCCGGGACGAGAAACATTCAGTACTTC
CASSPPGTRNIQYF
>once|TRBJ2-7|TRBV15|TRBD2
TGTGCCACCAGCCCCGGGACTAGCGGGAGCTCCTACGAGCAGTACTTC
CATSPGTSGSSYEQYF
>.|TRBJ2-7|TRBV2|.
TGTGCCAGCAGAGGACGGAGGAGCTCCTACGAGCAGTACTTC
CASRGRRSSYEQYF
>.|TRBJ1-2|TRBV29-1|.
TGCAGCGTTCAGGGAGCCGACTATGGCTACACCTTC
CSVQGADYGYTF
>once|TRBJ1-2|TRBV7-2|.
TGTGCCAGCAGCTTAGAGTCCAGGGACGTCTATGGCTACACCTTC
CASSLESRDVYGYTF
>.|TRBJ1-1|TRBV12-3/TRBV12-4|TRBD1
TGTGCCAGCAGTTACAGGGGGGCTGGGTATACTGAAGCTTTCTTT
CASSYRGAGYTEAFF
>few|TRBJ2-5|TRBV6-2/TRBV6-3|.
TGTGCCAGCACCCAGGCTGGCCCTCCGGCGACCCAGTACTTC
CASTQAGPPATQYF
>few|TRBJ2-7|TRBV6-4|TRBD2
TGTGCCAGCAGCGGGGACTCTAGCGGGGGGTTCTACGAGCAGTACTTC
CASSGDSSGGFYEQYF
>once|TRBJ2-1|TRBV11-3|.
TGTGCCAGCAGCTTAGATCCCCAGCACAATGAGCAGTTCTTC
CASSLDPQHNEQFF
>few|TRBJ2-7|TRBV20-1|TRBD2
TGCAGTGCTGCCCGGACTAGCGGGATCTACGAGCAGTACTTC
CSAARTSGIYEQYF
>.|TRBJ1-1|TRBV6-5|.
TGTGCCAGCAGTTACACCGGGGGACTCTTCACTGAAGCTTTCTTT
CASSYTGGLFTEAFF
>.|TRBJ2-5|TRBV6-5|TRBD1
TGTGCCAGCAGTAACGACAGGGGGGAGACCCAGTACTTC
CASSNDRGETQYF
>few|TRBJ1-2|TRBV6-5|.
TGTGCCAGCAGTCCCTCCGGGACGGTTAACTATGGCTACACCTTC
CASSPSGTVNYGYTF
>few|TRBJ2-1|TRBV7-2|.
TGTGCCAGCAGCTCAGTAGGGGGGGGCTCCTACAATGAGCAGTTCTTC
CASSSVGGGSYNEQFF